The 5 T cell receptor beta chains below were found in one sample sequenced in a study of blood T cell repertoires in COVID-19. Sequenced by immunoSEQ multiplex PCR; TCRdb stores in-frame clones only, minus some. The table lists 250,000 or so clones, about 80% of them singletons. Sequenced input: peripheral blood. The receptor set was obtained from a woman older than 75 with acute or convalescent COVID-19.

The genes are TRBV5-6 and TRBJ2-7; D is unclear. Germline V CDR1 and CDR2: SGHDT, YYEEEE. The CDR3 consists of 14 residues. The germline V and J ends were trimmed by 1 base and 4 bases, with 12 bases remaining between them. The CDR3 is CASSLNPSEYEQYF. The CDR3, as DNA: TGTGCCAGCAGCTTGAATCCCAGCGAATACGAGCAGTACTTC. The variable domain in full, with the rest retrieved from reference TRBV5-6 and TRBJ2-7, is DAGVTQSPTHLIKTRGQQVTLRCSPKSGHDTVSWYQQALGQGPQFIFQYYEEEERQRGNFPDRFSGHQFPNYSSELNVNALLLGDSALYLCASSLNPSEYEQYFGPGTRLTVT.

This clone was found a few times. The genes are TRBV7-9 and TRBJ2-7, with TRBD1 identical over 7 bases. The length of the CDR3 is 14 residues. The J segment lost 12 bases and the V segment lost 5 bases, leaving 16 bases of the junction unmatched. Looked up from germline, CDR1 is SEHNR and CDR2 is FQNEAQ (reference sequence). CDR3 sequence reads: CASSASGTAPAPYF. In DNA form, the CDR3 reads TGTGCCAGCAGCGCCTCCGGGACAGCTCCCGCGCCGTACTTC.

V and J are TRBV9 and TRBJ2-1; no definite D call. The V end was cut by 0 bases, the J end by 10 bases, with 11 bases between. This CDR3 contains 13 residues. CDR1 is SGDLS and CDR2 is YYNGEE in the germline V gene. CDR3 protein: CASSVAVETEQFF. CDR3 nucleotides: TGTGCCAGCAGCGTAGCGGTGGAGACGGAGCAGTTCTTC.

The chain has TRBV28 and TRBJ1-2, with a possible D match to TRBD1 (6 bases). The germline V gene encodes CDR1 MDHEN and CDR2 SYDVKM. The CDR3 runs to 13 residues. Trimming left V 8 bases short and J 3 bases short, with 13 bases between. The CDR3 loop reads CASRGGVDYGYTF. CDR3 DNA sequence: TGTGCCAGCCGAGGGGGGGTGGACTATGGCTACACCTTC.

This chain connects TRBV18 to TRBJ1-1; D is undetermined. V lost 3 bases and J lost 4, with 12 bases in between. There are 14 residues in the CDR3. The V gene's germline CDR1 is KGHSH and CDR2 LQKENI. The CDR3 region has the DNA TGTGCCAGCTCACCCCTCGAGGGTTCCACTGAAGCTTTCTTT. Its protein product is CASSPLEGSTEAFF.